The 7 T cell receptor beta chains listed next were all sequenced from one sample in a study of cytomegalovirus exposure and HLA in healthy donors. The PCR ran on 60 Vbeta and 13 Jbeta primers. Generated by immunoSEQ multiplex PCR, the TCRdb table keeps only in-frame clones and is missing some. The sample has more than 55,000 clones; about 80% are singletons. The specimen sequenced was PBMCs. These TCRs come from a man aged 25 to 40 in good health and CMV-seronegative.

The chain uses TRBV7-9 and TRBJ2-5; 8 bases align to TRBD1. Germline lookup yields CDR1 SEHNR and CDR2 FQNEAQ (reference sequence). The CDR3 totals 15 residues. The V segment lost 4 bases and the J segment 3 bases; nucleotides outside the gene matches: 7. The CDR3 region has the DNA TGTGCCAGCAGCTCAGTGACAGGGGTAAAAGAGACCCAGTACTTC. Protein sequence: CASSSVTGVKETQYF.

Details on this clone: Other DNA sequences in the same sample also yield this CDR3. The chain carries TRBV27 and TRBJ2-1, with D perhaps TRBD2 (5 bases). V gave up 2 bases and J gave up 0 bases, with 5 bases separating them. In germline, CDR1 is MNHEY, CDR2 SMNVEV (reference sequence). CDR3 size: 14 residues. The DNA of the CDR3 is TGTGCCAGCAGTTTAACTAGCTCCTACAATGAGCAGTTCTTC. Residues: CASSLTSSYNEQFF.

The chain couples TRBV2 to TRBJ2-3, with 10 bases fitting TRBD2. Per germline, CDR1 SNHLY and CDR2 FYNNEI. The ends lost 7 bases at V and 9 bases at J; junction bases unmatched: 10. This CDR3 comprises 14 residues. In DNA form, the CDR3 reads TGTGCCAGCACCGTAGCGGGGGGCGCAGCCACGCAGTATTTT. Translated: CASTVAGGAATQYF.

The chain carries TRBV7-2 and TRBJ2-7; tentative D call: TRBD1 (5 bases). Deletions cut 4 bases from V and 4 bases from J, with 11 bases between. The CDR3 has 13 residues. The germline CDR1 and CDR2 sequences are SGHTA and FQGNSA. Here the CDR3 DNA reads TGTGCCAGCAGCTCCGGGCGGACATACGAGCAGTACTTC. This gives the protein CASSSGRTYEQYF. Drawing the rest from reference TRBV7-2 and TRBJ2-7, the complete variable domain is GAGVSQSPSNKVTEKGKDVELRCDPISGHTALYWYRQSLGQGLEFLIYFQGNSAPDKSGLPSDRFSAERTGGSVSTLTIQRTQQEDSAVYLCASSSGRTYEQYFGPGTRLTVT.

CDR3 loop: CASKMTGLNAEAFF. CDR3 in DNA: TGTGCCAGCAAGATGACAGGGTTGAATGCTGAAGCTTTCTTT. V is TRBV6-5 and J is TRBJ1-1, with 7 nucleotides matching TRBD1. The CDR3 extends over 14 amino acids. CDR1 MNHEY and CDR2 SVGAGI come from the germline V gene. V gave up 7 bases and J gave up 6 bases; unmatched junction bases: 11.

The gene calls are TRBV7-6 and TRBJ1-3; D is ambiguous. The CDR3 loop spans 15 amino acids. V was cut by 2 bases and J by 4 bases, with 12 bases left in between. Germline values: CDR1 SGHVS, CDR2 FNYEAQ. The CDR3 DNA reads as TGTGCCAGCAGCTTACAAGGAGGATCCGGAAACACCATATATTTT. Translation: CASSLQGGSGNTIYF. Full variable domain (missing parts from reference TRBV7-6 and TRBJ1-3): GAGVSQSPRYKVTKRGQDVALRCDPISGHVSLYWYRQALGQGPEFLTYFNYEAQQDKSGLPNDRFSAERPEGSISTLTIQRTEQRDSAMYRCASSLQGGSGNTIYFGEGSWLTVV.

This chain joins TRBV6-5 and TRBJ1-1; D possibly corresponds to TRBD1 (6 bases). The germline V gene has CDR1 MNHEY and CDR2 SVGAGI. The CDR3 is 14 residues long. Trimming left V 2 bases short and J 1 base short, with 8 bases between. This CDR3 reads CASSYGRGNTEAFF. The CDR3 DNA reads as TGTGCCAGCAGTTACGGCAGGGGGAACACTGAAGCTTTCTTT.